A selection of T cell receptor beta chains follows, all from one sample in a study of shared clonotypes between healthy human individuals. Using immunoSEQ multiplex PCR, the repertoire was profiled, and TCRdb retains in-frame clones only, with some absent. The table lists 550,000 to 850,000 clones, roughly two thirds of them singletons. Source material: memory CD4+ T cells sorted from blood. The receptors were gathered from a woman in her 30s in good health. Each CDR3 is given with its conserved first and last residue. D genes are given only for firm matches. Clone sizes are given selectively: once, few, many, or a class where the clone is expanded.

v_gene,d_gene,abundance,j_gene,CDR3nt,CDR3aa
TRBV5-8,TRBD1,.,TRBJ2-2,TGTGCCAGCAGACGTACAGGGGCCAGCGACACCGGGGAGCTGTTTTTT,CASRRTGASDTGELFF
TRBV9,.,once,TRBJ1-1,TGTGCCAGCAGCGTCGACCTACAGGACCGGAACACTGAAGCTTTCTTT,CASSVDLQDRNTEAFF
TRBV2,TRBD1,.,TRBJ2-2,TGTGCCACCCGACCGGGACAGGGGATCACCGGGGAGCTGTTTTTT,CATRPGQGITGELFF
TRBV5-1,.,few,TRBJ2-1,TGCGCCAGCAGCTTAAGCTCCGGCTCCTACAATGAGCAGTTCTTC,CASSLSSGSYNEQFF
TRBV27,TRBD2,once,TRBJ2-3,TGTGCCAGCAGTCCGGAACCTTCGGGACTAGCGGGGACTAGCACAGATACGCAGTATTTT,CASSPEPSGLAGTSTDTQYF
TRBV6-5,.,.,TRBJ1-5,TGTGCCAGCAGTTACAATAGGGATCAGCCCCAGCATTTT,CASSYNRDQPQHF
TRBV28,TRBD2,.,TRBJ2-2,TGTGCCAGCAAGGCGGGAGGTGAGACCGGGGAGCTGTTTTTT,CASKAGGETGELFF
TRBV7-6,TRBD2,.,TRBJ2-5,TGTGCCAGCAGGGAGACCGGGACTAGCGTCGAGGGAGGGGAGACCCAGTACTTC,CASRETGTSVEGGETQYF
TRBV9,TRBD1,.,TRBJ1-5,TGTGCCAGCAGCGTAGAGCAGGGGGCAGTTAAGCAGCCCCAGCATTTT,CASSVEQGAVKQPQHF
TRBV7-5,.,.,TRBJ1-2,TGTGTCAGAAGTCATCGGCCAGCTAACTATGGCTACACCTTC,CVRSHRPANYGYTF
TRBV28,.,few,TRBJ1-1,TGTGCCAGCAGTCCCTCGTGGGGAAACACTGAAGCTTTCTTT,CASSPSWGNTEAFF
TRBV6-5,.,once,TRBJ2-1,TGTGCCAGCAGTCCCCATGGTGTTGATCAAAATGAGCAGTTCTTC,CASSPHGVDQNEQFF
TRBV27,.,.,TRBJ2-6,TGTGCCAGCAGTTCATGGGGGGCCGGGGCCAACGTCCTGACTTTC,CASSSWGAGANVLTF
TRBV6-4,TRBD2,.,TRBJ2-7,TGTGCCAGCAGTGACTCCAAGGACTGCTTAGCGGGAGGGCCTTACGAGCAGTACTTC,CASSDSKDCLAGGPYEQYF
TRBV6-6,TRBD1,few,TRBJ1-2,TGTGCCAGCAGTCCGACAGGGAATGGCTACACCTTC,CASSPTGNGYTF
TRBV21-1,.,.,TRBJ2-5,TGTGCCAGCAGCAAAAGTTGGGCAGGACAAGAGACCCAGTACTTC,CASSKSWAGQETQYF
TRBV7-8,.,.,TRBJ1-1,TGTGCCAGCAGCTCGGTACAGGGAAGGGCTGAAGCTTTCTTT,CASSSVQGRAEAFF
TRBV28,.,.,TRBJ1-5,TGTGCCAGCAGTTTCTATCGGACGGCTAGCAATCAGCCCCAGCATTTT,CASSFYRTASNQPQHF
TRBV7-3,.,few,TRBJ2-2,TGTGCCAGCAGCCCAGCCGGGGGTATCGGGGAGCTGTTTTTT,CASSPAGGIGELFF
TRBV19,.,once,TRBJ2-1,TGTGCCAGTAGTTACCCGGAGAATGAGCAGTTCTTC,CASSYPENEQFF
TRBV5-4,TRBD1,many,TRBJ1-2,TGTGCCAGCAGCCCCTGGACAGGGGGTTCGTATGGCTACACCTTC,CASSPWTGGSYGYTF
TRBV10-3,TRBD2,.,TRBJ2-3,TGTGCCAGCAGGGCAACCGGGACTAGCGAAAGAAGTACAGATACGCAGTATTTT,CASRATGTSERSTDTQYF
TRBV27,.,.,TRBJ1-5,TGTGCCAGCAGTGCGCGACAGCTACTAAGGAATCAGCCCCAGCATTTT,CASSARQLLRNQPQHF
TRBV7-2,.,.,TRBJ1-1,TGTGCCAGCAGCTTAGCGGCATCCACTGAAGCTTTCTTT,CASSLAASTEAFF
TRBV18,TRBD1,.,TRBJ2-7,TGTGCCAGCTCAAGACAGGGACAGGGTGACGAGCAGTACTTC,CASSRQGQGDEQYF
TRBV6-7,.,.,TRBJ1-2,TGTGCCAGCAGTTACCCAGTTAACTATGGCTACACCTTC,CASSYPVNYGYTF
TRBV19,TRBD2,.,TRBJ2-7,TGTGCCAGTAGTTCCTTGGGACTAGCGGGCGAGCAGTACTTC,CASSSLGLAGEQYF
TRBV4-1,.,.,TRBJ2-1,TGCGCCAGCAGCCAACCTATCAGGGGAGTGGCTAACCATGAGCAGTTCTTC,CASSQPIRGVANHEQFF
TRBV18,.,few,TRBJ2-7,TGTGCCAGCTCACTTGGACAGAGTGGGGGTGCCTACGAGCAGTACTTC,CASSLGQSGGAYEQYF
TRBV18,.,few,TRBJ1-5,TGTGCCAGCTCACCCTACAAGGGGAATCAGCCCCAGCATTTT,CASSPYKGNQPQHF
TRBV19,.,few,TRBJ2-3,TGTGCCAGTAGTATTCAGGATACGCAGTATTTT,CASSIQDTQYF
TRBV29-1,TRBD2,.,TRBJ2-7,TGCAGCGTTGAGGGGGCTAGCGGGCAGCAGCAGTACTTC,CSVEGASGQQQYF
TRBV7-2,TRBD2,many,TRBJ2-1,TGTGCCAGCAGCTGGACCGGGACTAGCGGGAGTTCGGGTGAGCAGTTCTTC,CASSWTGTSGSSGEQFF
TRBV11-2,.,.,TRBJ2-7,TGTGCCAGCAGCTTAGAGGCTGAAGTCTACGAGCAGTACTTC,CASSLEAEVYEQYF
TRBV14,TRBD2,.,TRBJ2-7,TGTGCCAGCAGACGTAGCGGGAGTAGATCCTACGAGCAGTACTTC,CASRRSGSRSYEQYF
TRBV29-1,TRBD1,.,TRBJ1-2,TGCAGCGTTTCCGGGACAGGGGTTGGCTACACCTTC,CSVSGTGVGYTF
TRBV29-1,.,.,TRBJ2-1,TGCAGCGTTGAACTTTGGCGACAAACCTACAATGAGCAGTTCTTC,CSVELWRQTYNEQFF
TRBV5-6,.,many,TRBJ2-1,TGTGCCAGCAGCTTTAGGGCTCGTAACAATGAGCAGTTCTTC,CASSFRARNNEQFF
TRBV5-1,TRBD2,once,TRBJ2-7,TGCGCCAGCAGCTCCTGGACGTCGGGGGGGAATGAGCAGTACTTC,CASSSWTSGGNEQYF
TRBV2,.,few,TRBJ2-1,TGTGCCAGCGGGGACGGGGGAAACTCCTACAATGAGCAGTTCTTC,CASGDGGNSYNEQFF
TRBV5-4,.,.,TRBJ2-6,TGTGCCAGCAGCTTGTATGTCCTCAGCTCTGGGGCCAACGTCCTGACTTTC,CASSLYVLSSGANVLTF
TRBV5-5,.,.,TRBJ1-4,TGTGCCAGCAGCAGGCAGGGGTCGGCCGCAACTAATGAAAAACTGTTTTTT,CASSRQGSAATNEKLFF
TRBV21-1,.,once,TRBJ2-3,TGTGCCAGCAGCCTCGACCGGGGCACAGATACGCAGTATTTT,CASSLDRGTDTQYF
TRBV6-1,.,few,TRBJ2-3,TGTGCCAGCAGTGAATCGAGGACAGATACGCAGTATTTT,CASSESRTDTQYF
TRBV5-4,.,.,TRBJ2-7,TGTGCCAGCAGCTCCCCAACAGGGAGCCTAACCTACGAGCAGTACTTC,CASSSPTGSLTYEQYF
TRBV5-5,.,once,TRBJ2-5,TGTGCCAGCAGCTTGATGGGAGGTTCCGAGACCCAGTACTTC,CASSLMGGSETQYF
TRBV10-3,TRBD2,.,TRBJ2-5,TGTGCCATGCAAAAAGGACTAGCGGGAGATGAGACCCAGTACTTC,CAMQKGLAGDETQYF
TRBV10-1,.,.,TRBJ2-3,TGCGCCAGCAACGAGGGATCTCGAGATACGCAGTATTTT,CASNEGSRDTQYF
TRBV2,.,.,TRBJ1-1,TGTGCCAGCAAAGCGGGGCTTAGGATGAACACTGAAGCTTTCTTT,CASKAGLRMNTEAFF